The TCR beta chain under discussion was sequenced for a study of graft-versus-host responses after intestinal transplantation. Study-wide context: Each transplant was multivisceral, liver-intestinal, or isolated intestinal. Every transplant recipient was induced with anti-thymocyte globulin, then maintained on tacrolimus and steroids for two to four years. Overall study results and limits: Researchers found peak circulating GvH clone levels linked to early post-transplant HvG declines. Marrow from the recipient contained GvH clones, some of which had appeared first in ileum or blood.

Using immunoSEQ multiplex PCR, the repertoire was profiled, and TCRdb retains in-frame clones only, with some absent. The sample shows some 110,000 clones, 90% to 95% of them seen only once. Remarks on this clone: Antigen unknown.

V gave up 1 base and J gave up 2 bases, with 9 bases separating them. Germline CDR1 SGHDN, CDR2 FVKESK. The CDR3 covers 14 residues. This specimen consisted of unstimulated CD8+ T cells sorted from spleen or lymph node cells, obtained before transplant. The chain links TRBV14 to TRBJ2-7, with D uncertain. The clonotype was recovered from a human donor who was the organ donor for an intestinal transplant. The CDR3 loop is CASSQGTPTYEQYF. CDR3 coding DNA: TGTGCCAGCAGCCAAGGAACTCCGACCTACGAGCAGTACTTC.